The TCR beta chain described here comes from a study of T cell responses to AZD1222 COVID-19 vaccine. Whole-study results and caveats: Nearly half of the spike-specific TCRs reportedly recognize variant regions that carry no mutations. Following two doses of AZD1222, Spike-specific TCR breadth and depth rose.

Data came from immunoSEQ multiplex PCR; TCRdb stores just in-frame clones and leaves some out. This sample yields about 96,000 clones, of which roughly 90% are seen a single time; roughly 24% belongs to the top ten. The ends lost 3 bases at V and 7 bases at J; junction bases unmatched: 8. The CDR3 spans 16 residues. Germline CDR1 is MDHEN and CDR2 is SYDVKM. About this clone: Its antigen is unknown.

The chain couples TRBV28 to TRBJ2-2; TRBD1 matches at 10 bases. This sample comprised peripheral blood, obtained on day 0 of AZD1222 vaccination. This clonotype was sampled from an adult in good health. The CDR3 nucleotides are TGTGCCAGCAGTTTCCCGGGACAGGGGATAATCGGGGAGCTGTTTTTT. It is translated as CASSFPGQGIIGELFF. The full variable domain, completed using reference TRBV28 and TRBJ2-2, is DVKVTQSSRYLVKRTGEKVFLECVQDMDHENMFWYRQDPGLGLRLIYFSYDVKMKEKGDIPEGYSVSREKKERFSLILESASTNQTSMYLCASSFPGQGIIGELFFGEGSRLTVL.